The clone carrying this T cell receptor beta chain was picked up many times. Its antigen is as yet unknown. The sample is drawn from a study of early T cells in non-severe SARS-CoV-2 infection. Study background: Sequencing was performed on bulk RNA from unsorted whole blood, leaving chains unpaired. Study-wide findings and caveats: Lookups in VDJdb leaned toward anti-spike CD8 responses and missed private and CD4 specificities.

This CDR3 region has 17 residues. Germline CDR1 and CDR2: LNHDA and SQIVND (reference sequence). J was trimmed by 0 bases and V by 6 bases; bases with no gene match: 9. TCRdb re-analysed the 5' RACE reads in MiXCR, keeping a single row per CDR3 protein. The data contain tens of thousands of distinct CDR3 sequences, roughly 13% of them singletons. Sequencing was done on a sample of whole blood. The source is an adult who was a healthcare worker with PCR-confirmed SARS-CoV-2 infection or an uninfected control (not recorded which). The chain joins TRBV19 to TRBJ1-5, with 9 positions matching TRBD1. CDR3 in amino acids: CASRTGTGLYSNQPQHF. CDR3 coding DNA: TGTGCCAGTAGAACCGGGACAGGGCTTTATAGCAATCAGCCCCAGCATTTT.